The clone carrying this T cell receptor beta chain turned up a few times. The target antigen is unknown. V lost 0 bases to trimming and J lost 0 bases, with 20 bases between them. CDR3 size: 19 residues. CDR1 and CDR2 from the germline V gene are MNHEY and SVGAGI. Specified time point: patch test 2, 6 weeks after DPC sensitization. The treatment denotes: therapeutic diphenylcyclopropenone sensitization with weekly scalp DPC. Blood was collected ahead of every patch test applied. As the library was built, unique molecular identifiers were attached to individual cDNA molecules. TCRdb analysed the RACE reads with MiXCR anew, one entry per CDR3 protein. In the table there are roughly 120,000 distinct CDR3 sequences, 9.2% of which are singletons. This record belongs to a study of human T cells and chemical hapten exposure. Study results and caveats: The immune response of these alopecia patients might not match healthy individuals'.

The starting material was whole blood, obtained in connection with sensitization to the hapten diphenylcyclopropenone (DPC). The chain links TRBV6-5 to TRBJ1-2; possible D gene TRBD1, 5 bases. This sequence originates from a woman aged 40 to 50 with alopecia areata. Some clones in this sample may be carry-over from other donors' samples. CDR3 amino acids: CASSYSIGRASGPNYGYTF. Here the CDR3 DNA reads TGTGCCAGCAGTTACTCGATCGGAAGGGCCTCAGGGCCTAACTATGGCTACACCTTC.